This T cell receptor (beta chain) was retrieved from a study of blood T cell repertoires in COVID-19. Whole-study context: Acute and convalescent COVID-19 specimens originated in the United States, Italy and Spain. T cells, B-cell-depleted T cells, or PBMCs supplied cDNA or gDNA.

In the authors' workflow: Reference gene primer amplification yielded estimated nucleated cell counts. Assay: immunoSEQ multiplex PCR; the TCRdb copy retains only in-frame clones and omits some. Clone size and the V and J calls come from that table; the DNA yielded D and trimming. The sample yields some 230,000 clones, 84% seen once. Trimming cost V 4 bases and J 6 bases, with 4 bases left between them. Germline CDR1 and CDR2: DFQATT and SNEGSKA (reference sequence). CDR3 size: 9 residues. This sequence joins TRBV20-1 and TRBJ2-7; D gene ambiguous. Source material: peripheral blood. The receptor was isolated from a woman in her sixties or seventies who had recovered from COVID-19. The CDR3: CSAISEQYF. In DNA form, the CDR3 reads TGCAGTGCTATATCCGAGCAGTACTTC.